Listed below are T cell receptor beta chains from one sample, sequenced in a study of blood T cells in healthy people across ages. TCRdb independently ran MiXCR on the 5' RACE reads; one entry per CDR3 protein. The sample contains about 780,000 distinct CDR3 sequences, about 47% of which appear only once. Sequencing was performed on blood. The receptors stem from a man of 80 years or more in good health. CDR3s include the opening cysteine and the closing phenylalanine or tryptophan. The D gene is left open where the match is weak. Part of the rows lack a size; the others show once, few, many or a class for expanded clones.

V: TRBV29-1; J: TRBJ2-2; D: -; size: -; CDR3: CSVDSNTGELFF; DNA: TGCAGCGTTGACTCGAACACCGGGGAGCTGTTTTTT
V: TRBV7-9; J: TRBJ2-3; D: -; size: -; CDR3: CASSPPIRGDTQYF; DNA: TGTGCCAGCAGCCCACCCATACGCGGCGATACGCAGTATTTT
V: TRBV25-1; J: TRBJ1-6; D: TRBD1; size: few; CDR3: CASSESQRQGRLGSPLHF; DNA: TGTGCCAGCAGTGAATCCCAGAGACAGGGACGGTTGGGATCACCCCTCCACTTT
V: TRBV7-2; J: TRBJ2-1; D: TRBD1; size: -; CDR3: CASSSPSLGTGGNEQFF; DNA: TGTGCCAGCAGCTCACCGTCCCTAGGGACAGGGGGGAATGAGCAGTTCTTC
V: TRBV7-2; J: TRBJ1-1; D: TRBD1; size: few; CDR3: CASSPTGDGNTEAFF; DNA: TGTGCCAGCAGCCCGACAGGGGATGGGAACACTGAAGCTTTCTTT
V: TRBV7-6; J: TRBJ2-2; D: TRBD2; size: -; CDR3: CASREGTSGGAGELFF; DNA: TGTGCCAGCAGGGAAGGGACTAGCGGTGGTGCCGGGGAGCTGTTTTTT
V: TRBV7-2; J: TRBJ1-2; D: -; size: -; CDR3: CASSLATRVANYGYTF; DNA: TGTGCCAGCAGCTTAGCAACCAGGGTTGCTAACTATGGCTACACCTTC
V: TRBV27; J: TRBJ1-6; D: -; size: few; CDR3: CASSLIVVNSPLHF; DNA: TGTGCCAGCAGTTTAATTGTAGTTAATTCACCCCTCCACTTT
V: TRBV6-1; J: TRBJ2-5; D: TRBD2; size: few; CDR3: CASSEASGGQETQYF; DNA: TGTGCCAGCAGTGAAGCGTCGGGGGGCCAAGAGACCCAGTACTTC
V: TRBV4-2; J: TRBJ2-7; D: TRBD2; size: few; CDR3: CASSQDLLAGGNEQYF; DNA: TGTGCCAGCAGCCAAGATCTCCTAGCGGGAGGCAATGAGCAGTACTTC
V: TRBV18; J: TRBJ2-7; D: -; size: few; CDR3: CASSPKRVTSYEQYF; DNA: TGTGCCAGCTCACCAAAGAGGGTTACCTCCTACGAGCAGTACTTC